The 2 T cell receptor beta chains in this list originate from one sample, sequenced in a study of cytomegalovirus exposure and HLA in healthy donors. The PCR was carried out with 60 Vbeta primers and 13 Jbeta primers. Sequencing used immunoSEQ multiplex PCR; TCRdb keeps in-frame clones, though not all of them. The table lists tens of thousands of clones, about 79% of them singletons. Material: PBMCs. These receptors came from a female donor in good health and CMV-seronegative.

This clone was observed a few times. The rearrangement uses TRBV7-8 and TRBJ1-4; D unresolved. From germline, CDR1 is SGHVS and CDR2 FQNEAQ. Trimming removed 1 base at V and 5 bases at J, with 14 bases between. The CDR3 is 16 amino acids. The CDR3 protein is CASSLVGRSANEKLFF. The CDR3 DNA is TGTGCCAGCAGCTTAGTTGGGCGATCGGCGAATGAAAAACTGTTTTTT.

This clone was picked up a small number of times. This chain uses TRBV7-2 with TRBJ1-4; 8 nucleotides match TRBD1. The CDR3 covers 14 residues. Germline lookup yields CDR1 SGHTA and CDR2 FQGNSA. The V segment lost 4 bases and the J segment 7 bases; nucleotides outside the gene matches: 5. The CDR3: CASSSSGQAEKLFF. Here the CDR3 DNA reads TGTGCCAGCAGCTCCTCGGGACAGGCTGAAAAACTGTTTTTT.